The 17 T cell receptor beta chains listed next were all sequenced from one sample in a study of blood T cell repertoires in COVID-19. Profiled with immunoSEQ multiplex PCR; TCRdb holds only in-frame clones, not every one. Among about 98,000 clones listed, roughly 80% were seen once. The specimen was peripheral blood. Receptors were obtained from a woman over 75 with acute or convalescent COVID-19.

This clone has just a few counts. This chain connects TRBV2 to TRBJ1-2; D remains ambiguous. This CDR3 comprises 12 residues. V was shortened by 5 bases and J by 8 bases, with 12 bases between the two germline ends. The germline CDR1 and CDR2 sequences are SNHLY and FYNNEI. CDR3 DNA sequence: TGTGCCAGCAGTCCCCTCGCGGGAGGCTACACCTTC. This gives the protein CASSPLAGGYTF.

This chain connects TRBV28 to TRBJ1-2; no clear D gene. V lost 6 bases and J lost 8, with 16 bases in between. Germline CDR1 MDHEN, CDR2 SYDVKM. This CDR3 is built from 13 residues. The CDR3 reads CASRLSGEAGYTF. CDR3 bases: TGTGCCAGCAGACTATCCGGGGAGGCCGGCTACACCTTC.

The chain links TRBV6-1 to TRBJ1-2; unclear D gene. V lost 2 bases to trimming and J lost 7 bases, with 14 bases between them. The germline gives CDR1 MNHNS, CDR2 SASEGT. The CDR3 totals 14 residues. CDR3 loop: CASSESGARGGYTF. CDR3 nucleotide sequence: TGTGCCAGCAGTGAATCAGGAGCACGGGGTGGCTACACCTTC.

This chain connects TRBV6-1 to TRBJ1-1; D gene unclear. The CDR3 loop spans 11 amino acids. V shed 6 bases and J shed 11 bases, with 13 bases lying between them. CDR1 is MNHNS, CDR2 SASEGT, per germline. This CDR3 reads CASSPGVNAFF. For the CDR3, the DNA is TGTGCCAGCAGCCCCGGGGTAAATGCTTTCTTT.

The V call is TRBV7-2, the J call TRBJ1-5; D gene ambiguous. Trimming stripped 0 bases from V and 4 bases from J, with 13 bases between. CDR3 length equals 16 residues. The germline V gene has CDR1 SGHTA and CDR2 FQGNSA. CDR3 nucleotide sequence: TGTGCCAGCAGCTTAGCGTTCGGACGGGGTAATCAGCCCCAGCATTTT. The encoded protein is CASSLAFGRGNQPQHF.

This clone came up once. The CDR3 sequence: CASGPGQGVGNTIYF. CDR3 nucleotide sequence: TGTGCCAGCGGCCCGGGACAGGGGGTCGGAAACACCATATATTTT. The chain links TRBV25-1 to TRBJ1-3; 11 bases line up with TRBD1. The CDR3 is made up of 15 amino acids. V gave up 8 bases and J gave up 4 bases; unmatched junction bases: 7. Germline V lookup: CDR1 MGHDK, CDR2 SYGVNS. Drawing the rest from reference TRBV25-1 and TRBJ1-3, the complete variable domain is EADIYQTPRYLVIGTGKKITLECSQTMGHDKMYWYQQDPGMELHLIHYSYGVNSTEKGDLSSESTVSRIRTEHFPLTLESARPSHTSQYLCASGPGQGVGNTIYFGEGSWLTVV.

The CDR3 spells CASSVERLRPQETQYF. CDR3 coding DNA: TGTGCCAGCAGCGTGGAGAGGTTGCGGCCCCAAGAGACCCAGTACTTC. V is TRBV9 and J is TRBJ2-5; no firm D call. The CDR3 totals 16 residues. The germline CDR1 and CDR2 sequences are SGDLS and YYNGEE. Deletions cut 2 bases from V and 1 base from J, with 15 bases between.

The chain recombines TRBV2 with TRBJ1-1; 7 nucleotides match TRBD1. This CDR3 is built from 14 residues. Germline CDR1 is SNHLY and CDR2 is FYNNEI. Unmatched junction bases numbered 6, after V lost 4 bases and J lost 4 bases. In nucleotides, the CDR3 is TGTGCCAGCAGTGGTGAGGGACAGACCACTGAAGCTTTCTTT. Protein sequence: CASSGEGQTTEAFF.

This clone was found once. The V call is TRBV6-5, the J call TRBJ2-2, with a tentative D call TRBD1 (5 bases). Trimming stripped 0 bases from V and 5 bases from J, with 13 bases between. Per germline, CDR1 MNHEY and CDR2 SVGAGI. The CDR3 runs to 16 residues. The chain's CDR3 is CASSYSTRVGTGELFF. CDR3 DNA sequence: TGTGCCAGCAGTTACTCGACCAGGGTGGGTACCGGGGAGCTGTTTTTT.

V usage is TRBV5-4 and J usage is TRBJ2-6, with D maybe TRBD1 (6 bases). CDR1 is SGHNT, CDR2 YYREEE, per germline (reference sequence). V shed 4 bases and J shed 2 bases, with 10 bases lying between them. The CDR3 sequence is 15 residues long. The CDR3: CASSEGTTGANVLTF. CDR3 coding DNA: TGTGCCAGCAGCGAAGGGACAACTGGGGCCAACGTCCTGACTTTC.

V usage is TRBV27 and J usage is TRBJ1-4; 7 bases map to TRBD1. The length of the CDR3 is 16 residues. With V trimmed by 5 bases and J by 0 bases, 6 bases remained unmatched. CDR1 is MNHEY, CDR2 SMNVEV, per germline (reference sequence). The CDR3 here is CASSRDSHPTNEKLFF. The DNA of the CDR3 is TGTGCCAGCAGTCGGGACAGCCACCCAACTAATGAAAAACTGTTTTTT. Based on the CDR3 plus reference TRBV27 and TRBJ1-4, the full variable domain is EAQVTQNPRYLITVTGKKLTVTCSQNMNHEYMSWYRQDPGLGLRQIYYSMNVEVTDKGDVPEGYKVSRKEKRNFPLILESPSPNQTSLYFCASSRDSHPTNEKLFFGSGTQLSVL.

This chain uses TRBV27 with TRBJ1-2, with TRBD1 as a possible D gene (6 bases). V lost 1 base and J lost 6, with 15 bases in between. Germline CDR1 and CDR2: MNHEY and SMNVEV (reference sequence). The CDR3 is made up of 15 amino acids. The CDR3 DNA is TGTGCCAGCAGTTTATACCGACAGGCGGAGGATGGCTACACCTTC. Amino acids: CASSLYRQAEDGYTF.

This clone was picked up one time. The chain uses TRBV19 and TRBJ1-6, with TRBD1 matching over 7 bases. Unmatched junction bases numbered 7, after V lost 4 bases and J lost 10 bases. The CDR3 loop spans 14 amino acids. From germline, CDR1 is LNHDA and CDR2 SQIVND (reference sequence). The CDR3 nucleotides read TGTGCCAGTAGTACACAGGGGTTGGGATCACCCCTCCACTTT. Translation: CASSTQGLGSPLHF.

The rearrangement joins TRBV27 to TRBJ1-2; maybe TRBD1 (5 bases). The V gene lost 5 bases and the J gene lost 0 bases, with 22 bases spanning the gap. Per the germline V gene, CDR1 is MNHEY and CDR2 is SMNVEV (reference sequence). This CDR3 contains 18 residues. This chain's CDR3 is CASSPRQGTALSNYGYTF. The CDR3, as DNA: TGTGCCAGCAGTCCCCGGCAGGGTACGGCCCTCTCTAACTATGGCTACACCTTC.

This clone was picked up one time. The genes are TRBV4-3 and TRBJ2-3; D is unresolved. The length of the CDR3 is 14 residues. Trimming took off 0 bases at V and 7 bases at J, with 11 bases between the two ends. Germline-derived CDR1 and CDR2 are LGHNA and YSLEER. The CDR3 here is CASSQDEADHTQYF. CDR3 sequence (DNA): TGCGCCAGCAGCCAAGATGAGGCAGACCATACGCAGTATTTT.

The genes are TRBV19 and TRBJ1-6, with 11 bases aligning to TRBD1. Trimming removed 3 bases from V and 10 bases from J; junction bases left unmatched: 5. This CDR3 spans 15 amino acids. The germline V gene encodes CDR1 LNHDA and CDR2 SQIVND (reference sequence). The CDR3 sequence is CASSILGQGASPLHF. The CDR3 nucleotides are TGTGCCAGTAGTATCCTAGGACAGGGGGCCTCACCCCTCCACTTT.

The V gene is TRBV18, the J gene TRBJ2-2, with D maybe TRBD2 (6 bases). The CDR3 totals 15 residues. The V and J ends lost 6 bases and 3 bases respectively, with 14 bases between them. Germline values: CDR1 KGHSH, CDR2 LQKENI. For the CDR3, the DNA is TGTGCCAGCTCCCGCGGGGCCTCGGACACCGGGGAGCTGTTTTTT. Translating gives CASSRGASDTGELFF.